The entry below gives a single T cell receptor (beta chain) sequence along with its context. Its antigen is as yet unknown. The data were obtained in a study of T-cell memory formation after mild COVID-19. Study context: TCR clusters were mostly confined to one donor each.

The CDR3 spans 13 residues. From germline, CDR1 is LNHDA and CDR2 SQIVND (reference sequence). The germline V and J ends were trimmed by 7 bases and 2 bases, with 6 bases remaining between them. TCRalpha and TCRbeta libraries used 5'RACE with constant-segment primers and UMIs. TCRdb processed the 5' RACE reads anew with MiXCR; each CDR3 protein has one entry. Among fewer than 75,000 distinct CDR3 sequences listed, more than 10% were seen once. Study conclusions and caveats: Cross-reactive memory seemingly joined, as some responding clones were found in pre-infection memory.

The specimen sequenced was PBMCs or a T cell subset sorted from them (not recorded which). The chain couples TRBV19 to TRBJ1-6; D remains ambiguous. The TCR originated in a man younger than 35 who had mild COVID-19 (a few samples of this study predate the infection). Cell type and time point are not known. CDR3 protein: CASNRAYNSPLHF. The CDR3 DNA is TGTGCCAGTAACCGAGCCTATAATTCACCCCTCCACTTT.